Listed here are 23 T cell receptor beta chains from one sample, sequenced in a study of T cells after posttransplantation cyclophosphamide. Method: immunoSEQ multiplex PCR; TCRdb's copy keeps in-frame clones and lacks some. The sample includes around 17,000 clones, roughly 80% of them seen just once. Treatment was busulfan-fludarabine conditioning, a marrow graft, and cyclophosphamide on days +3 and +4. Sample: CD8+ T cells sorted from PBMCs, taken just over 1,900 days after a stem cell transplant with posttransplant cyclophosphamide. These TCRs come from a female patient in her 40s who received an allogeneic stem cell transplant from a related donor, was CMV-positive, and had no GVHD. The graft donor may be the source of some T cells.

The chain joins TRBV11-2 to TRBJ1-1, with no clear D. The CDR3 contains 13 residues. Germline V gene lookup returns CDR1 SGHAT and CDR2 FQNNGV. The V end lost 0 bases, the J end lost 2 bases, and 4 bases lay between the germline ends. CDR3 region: CASSLDINTEAFF. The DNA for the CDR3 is TGTGCCAGCAGCTTAGACATTAACACTGAAGCTTTCTTT.

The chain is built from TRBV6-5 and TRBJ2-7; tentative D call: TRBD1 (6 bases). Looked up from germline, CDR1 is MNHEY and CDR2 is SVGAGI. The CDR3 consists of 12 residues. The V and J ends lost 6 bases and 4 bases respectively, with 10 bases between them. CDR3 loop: CASSQTGYEQYF. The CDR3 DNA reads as TGTGCCAGCAGCCAAACAGGGTACGAGCAGTACTTC.

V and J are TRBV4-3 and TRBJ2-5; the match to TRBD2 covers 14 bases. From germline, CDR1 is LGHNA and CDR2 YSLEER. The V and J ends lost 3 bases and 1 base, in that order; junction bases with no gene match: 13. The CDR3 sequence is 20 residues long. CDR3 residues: CASSQDPPGLAGESQETQYF. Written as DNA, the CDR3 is TGCGCCAGCAGCCAGGACCCCCCGGGACTAGCGGGGGAGAGCCAAGAGACCCAGTACTTC.

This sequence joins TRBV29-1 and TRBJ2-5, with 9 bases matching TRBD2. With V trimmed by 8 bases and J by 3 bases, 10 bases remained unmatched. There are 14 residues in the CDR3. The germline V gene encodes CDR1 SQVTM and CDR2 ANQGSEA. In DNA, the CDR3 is TGCAGCTTTGGGAGGTCTAGCGGGGAAGAGACCCAGTACTTC. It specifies CSFGRSSGEETQYF.

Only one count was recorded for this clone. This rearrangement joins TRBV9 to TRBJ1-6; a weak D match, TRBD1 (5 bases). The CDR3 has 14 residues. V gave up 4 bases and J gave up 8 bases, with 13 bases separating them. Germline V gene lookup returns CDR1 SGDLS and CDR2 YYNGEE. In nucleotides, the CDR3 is TGTGCCAGCAGCCCTCAGCCCAGGGATTCACCCCTCCACTTT. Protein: CASSPQPRDSPLHF.

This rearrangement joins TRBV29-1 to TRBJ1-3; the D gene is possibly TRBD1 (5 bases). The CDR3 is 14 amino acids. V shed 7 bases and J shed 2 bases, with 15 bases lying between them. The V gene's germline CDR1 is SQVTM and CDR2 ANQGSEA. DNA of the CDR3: TGCAGCGCCGAGGGAGGGGAGGCTGGAAACACCATATATTTT. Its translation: CSAEGGEAGNTIYF.

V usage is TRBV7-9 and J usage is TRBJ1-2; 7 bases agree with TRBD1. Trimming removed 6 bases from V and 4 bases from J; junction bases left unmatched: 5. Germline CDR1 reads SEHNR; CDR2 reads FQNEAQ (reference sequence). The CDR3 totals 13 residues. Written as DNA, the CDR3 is TGTGCCAGCAGACGGGACAGCACCTATGGCTACACCTTC. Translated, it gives CASRRDSTYGYTF.

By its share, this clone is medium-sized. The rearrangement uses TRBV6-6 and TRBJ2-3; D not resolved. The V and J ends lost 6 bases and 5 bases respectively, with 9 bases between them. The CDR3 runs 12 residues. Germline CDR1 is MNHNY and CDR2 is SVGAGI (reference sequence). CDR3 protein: CASSPGVDTQYF. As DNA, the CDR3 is TGTGCCAGCAGCCCCGGAGTAGATACGCAGTATTTT.

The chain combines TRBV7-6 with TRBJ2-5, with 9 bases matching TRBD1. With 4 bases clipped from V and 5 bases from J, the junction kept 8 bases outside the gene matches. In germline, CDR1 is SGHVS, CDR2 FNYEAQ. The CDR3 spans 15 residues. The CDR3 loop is CASSSQQGAGETQYF. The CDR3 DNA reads TGTGCCAGCAGCTCCCAACAGGGGGCCGGTGAGACCCAGTACTTC.

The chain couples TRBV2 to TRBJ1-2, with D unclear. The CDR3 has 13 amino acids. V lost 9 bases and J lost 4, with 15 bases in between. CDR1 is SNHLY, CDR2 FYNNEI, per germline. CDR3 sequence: CASLEDGSYGYTF. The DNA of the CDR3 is TGTGCCAGTCTTGAGGATGGAAGCTATGGCTACACCTTC.

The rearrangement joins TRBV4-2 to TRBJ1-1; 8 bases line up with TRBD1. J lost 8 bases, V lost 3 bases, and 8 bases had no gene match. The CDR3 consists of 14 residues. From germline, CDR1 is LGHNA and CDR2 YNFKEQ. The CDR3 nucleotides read TGTGCCAGCAGCCAGATCGGCGGGACAGGCGAAGCTTTCTTT. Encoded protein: CASSQIGGTGEAFF.

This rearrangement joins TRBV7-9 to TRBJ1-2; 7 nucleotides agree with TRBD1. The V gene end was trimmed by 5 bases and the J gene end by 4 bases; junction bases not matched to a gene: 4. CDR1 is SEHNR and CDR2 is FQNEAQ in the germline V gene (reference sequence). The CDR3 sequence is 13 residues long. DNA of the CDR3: TGTGCCAGCAGCCTGGGACAGACCTATGGCTACACCTTC. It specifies CASSLGQTYGYTF.

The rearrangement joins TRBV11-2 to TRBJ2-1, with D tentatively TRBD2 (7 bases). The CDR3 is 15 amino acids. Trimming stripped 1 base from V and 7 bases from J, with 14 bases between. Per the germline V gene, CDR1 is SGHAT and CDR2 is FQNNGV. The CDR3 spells CASSLAGGFLNEQFF. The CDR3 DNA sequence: TGTGCCAGCAGCTTAGCGGGGGGCTTCTTAAATGAGCAGTTCTTC.

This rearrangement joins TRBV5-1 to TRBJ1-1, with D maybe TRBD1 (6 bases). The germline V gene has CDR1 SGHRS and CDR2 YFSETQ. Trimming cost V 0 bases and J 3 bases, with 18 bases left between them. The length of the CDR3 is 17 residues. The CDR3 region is CASSLGNAVKGDTEAFF. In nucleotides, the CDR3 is TGCGCCAGCAGCTTGGGGAACGCGGTTAAGGGGGACACTGAAGCTTTCTTT.

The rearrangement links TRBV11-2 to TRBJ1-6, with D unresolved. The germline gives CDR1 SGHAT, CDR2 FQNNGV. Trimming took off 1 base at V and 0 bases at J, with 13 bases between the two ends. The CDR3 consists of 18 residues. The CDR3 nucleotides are TGTGCCAGCAGCTTAGGGAGGAACACGGACTCCTATAATTCACCCCTCCACTTT. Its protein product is CASSLGRNTDSYNSPLHF.

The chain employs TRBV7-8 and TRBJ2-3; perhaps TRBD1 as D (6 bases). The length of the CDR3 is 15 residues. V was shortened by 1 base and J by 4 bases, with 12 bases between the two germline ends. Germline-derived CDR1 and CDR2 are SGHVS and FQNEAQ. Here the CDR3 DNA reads TGTGCCAGCAGCTTAGAACAGGGACCCCCAGATACGCAGTATTTT. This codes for CASSLEQGPPDTQYF.

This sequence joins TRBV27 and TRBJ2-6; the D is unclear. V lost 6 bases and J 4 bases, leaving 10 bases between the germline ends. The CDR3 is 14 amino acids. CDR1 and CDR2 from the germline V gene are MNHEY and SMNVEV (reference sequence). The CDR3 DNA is TGTGCCAGCAGGCGGAGTTCGGGGGCCAACGTCCTGACTTTC. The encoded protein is CASRRSSGANVLTF.

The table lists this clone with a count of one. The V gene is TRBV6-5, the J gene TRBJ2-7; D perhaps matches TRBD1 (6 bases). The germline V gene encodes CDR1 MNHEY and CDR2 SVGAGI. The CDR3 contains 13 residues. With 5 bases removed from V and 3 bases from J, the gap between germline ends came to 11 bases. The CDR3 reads CASSPGTYYEQYF. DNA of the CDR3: TGTGCCAGCAGTCCCGGGACATACTACGAGCAGTACTTC.

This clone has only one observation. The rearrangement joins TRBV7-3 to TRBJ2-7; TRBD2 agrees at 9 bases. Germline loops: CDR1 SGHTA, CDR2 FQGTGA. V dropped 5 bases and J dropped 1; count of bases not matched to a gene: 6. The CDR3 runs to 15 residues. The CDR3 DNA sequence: TGTGCCAGCAGCCTTAGCGGGGGATCTTCCTACGAGCAGTACTTC. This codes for CASSLSGGSSYEQYF.

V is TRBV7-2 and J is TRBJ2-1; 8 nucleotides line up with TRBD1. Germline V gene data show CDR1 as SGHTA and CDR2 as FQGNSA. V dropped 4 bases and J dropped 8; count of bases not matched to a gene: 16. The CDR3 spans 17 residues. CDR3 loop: CASSSPRTGTLEDEQFF. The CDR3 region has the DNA TGTGCCAGCAGCTCCCCTCGGACAGGGACCCTTGAGGATGAGCAGTTCTTC.

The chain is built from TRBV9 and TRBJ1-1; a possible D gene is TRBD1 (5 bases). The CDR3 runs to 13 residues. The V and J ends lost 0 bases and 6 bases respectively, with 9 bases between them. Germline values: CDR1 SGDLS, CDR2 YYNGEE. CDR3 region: CASSVEGSPEAFF. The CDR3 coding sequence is TGTGCCAGCAGCGTAGAGGGGTCCCCTGAAGCTTTCTTT.

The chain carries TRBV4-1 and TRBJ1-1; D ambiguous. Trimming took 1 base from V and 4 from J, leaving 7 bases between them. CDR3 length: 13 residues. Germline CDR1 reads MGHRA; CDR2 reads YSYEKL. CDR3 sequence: CASSQVSLTEAFF. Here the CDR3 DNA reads TGCGCCAGCAGCCAAGTTTCCCTCACTGAAGCTTTCTTT.

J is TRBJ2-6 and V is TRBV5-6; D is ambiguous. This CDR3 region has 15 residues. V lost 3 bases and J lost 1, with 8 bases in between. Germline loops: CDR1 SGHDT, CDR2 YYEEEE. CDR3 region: CASSSPRSGANVLTF. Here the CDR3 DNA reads TGTGCCAGCAGCTCCCCCAGGTCTGGGGCCAACGTCCTGACTTTC.